The present entry profiles one T cell receptor beta chain with its context. Its antigen is not known. Deletions cut 0 bases from V and 6 bases from J, with 10 bases between. Germline V gene data show CDR1 as LGHNA and CDR2 as YNFKEQ. This CDR3 comprises 14 residues. This sample was included in a study of cytomegalovirus exposure and HLA in healthy donors. Study summary: The study placed over 65% of its 398 genotyped donors in the Caucasian-associated ancestry cluster.

The PCR had 60 Vbeta and 13 Jbeta primers. Assay: immunoSEQ multiplex PCR; the TCRdb copy retains only in-frame clones and omits some. This repertoire shows fewer than 250,000 clones, more than 80% found once; its top ten account for around 3%. Study findings and constraints: The study put around 180 TCR beta chains on its list as cytomegalovirus-associated. Data from an earlier analysis indicated that most TCR beta V segments were productive either about 87% or about 30% of the time. In a later analysis, roughly 17,000 TCR beta sequences were associated with HLA alleles at 0.05 false discovery rate.

The rearrangement uses TRBV4-2 and TRBJ2-3, with no clear D. The sequence was obtained from a man younger than 45 in good health and CMV-seronegative. The sequenced material came from PBMCs. The CDR3 DNA sequence: TGTGCCAGCAGCCAAGATCGCTTAGCCGATACGCAGTATTTT. As protein: CASSQDRLADTQYF.